Shown below are 9 T cell receptor beta chains from a single sample sequenced in a study of T cell responses to AZD1222 COVID-19 vaccine. This table comes from immunoSEQ multiplex PCR, and its TCRdb copy is limited to in-frame clones, with some not included. The table has around 61,000 clones, approximately 85% seen once; the top ten hold roughly 16%. The sample in question was peripheral blood, obtained on day 0 of AZD1222 vaccination. Every receptor here comes from an adult in good health.

The CDR3 spells CASSQTWGEQYF. CDR3 nucleotides: TGTGCCAGCAGTCAGACATGGGGGGAGCAGTACTTC. The V and J genes are TRBV12-3 or TRBV12-4 and TRBJ2-7; perhaps D is TRBD1 or TRBD2 (5 bases each). CDR3 length: 12 amino acids. V was clipped by 5 bases and J by 7 bases, with 12 bases between them.

The gene calls are TRBV6-5 and TRBJ1-1; 8 positions match TRBD1. CDR3 length: 14 residues. In germline, CDR1 is MNHEY, CDR2 SVGAGI. V shed 4 bases and J 1 base; nucleotides not matched to a gene: 2. CDR3 region: CASSFGQGNTEAFF. In nucleotides, the CDR3 is TGTGCCAGCAGTTTTGGACAGGGGAACACTGAAGCTTTCTTT.

V gene TRBV6-5 combines with J gene TRBJ1-5, with 9 bases lining up with TRBD1. V lost 2 bases to trimming and J lost 4 bases; unmatched junction nucleotides: 6. This CDR3 contains 16 residues. The germline CDR1 and CDR2 sequences are MNHEY and SVGAGI. CDR3 amino acids: CASSYPSTGGNQPQHF. The CDR3 bases are TGTGCCAGCAGTTACCCTTCGACAGGGGGTAATCAGCCCCAGCATTTT.

The V gene is TRBV6-2 or TRBV6-3, the J gene TRBJ1-2, with D perhaps TRBD1 (5 bases). V was trimmed by 5 bases and J by 2 bases, leaving 12 bases between them. CDR1 is MNHEY, CDR2 SVGEGT, per germline. This CDR3 contains 14 residues. This CDR3 reads CASSETAHNYGYTF. The CDR3 nucleotides are TGTGCCAGCAGTGAGACAGCTCACAACTATGGCTACACCTTC.

The chain carries TRBV10-2 and TRBJ1-1; D gene uncertain. Germline V gives CDR1 WSHSY, CDR2 SAAADI. The CDR3 consists of 13 residues. The V gene lost 2 bases and the J gene lost 0 bases, with 4 bases spanning the gap. The CDR3 loop reads CASSEGLNTEAFF. For the CDR3, the DNA is TGCGCCAGCAGTGAGGGGCTGAACACTGAAGCTTTCTTT.

J is TRBJ2-7 and V is TRBV28; 11 nucleotides match TRBD1. The CDR3 extends over 15 amino acids. V lost 4 bases and J lost 7; bases outside the gene matches: 9. The germline V gene encodes CDR1 MDHEN and CDR2 SYDVKM. The DNA for the CDR3 is TGTGCCAGCAGTTCCCGGGACAGGGGGATTAGGGAGCAGTACTTC. Amino acid sequence: CASSSRDRGIREQYF.

The genes are TRBV29-1 and TRBJ2-7; a weak D match, TRBD1 (6 bases). The CDR3 runs 11 residues. V was cut by 4 bases and J by 3 bases, with 7 bases left in between. From germline, CDR1 is SQVTM and CDR2 ANQGSEA. CDR3 loop: CSVGQVYEQYF. The DNA for the CDR3 is TGCAGCGTTGGACAGGTCTACGAGCAGTACTTC.

J is TRBJ2-3 and V is TRBV5-6, with 16 bases aligning to TRBD2. The germline CDR1 and CDR2 sequences are SGHDT and YYEEEE. The CDR3 contains 19 residues. V was pared by 3 bases and J by 4 bases, with 11 bases of the junction left unmatched. CDR3: CASSSQGLAGGPKADTQYF. CDR3 coding DNA: TGTGCCAGCAGCTCCCAGGGACTAGCGGGGGGGCCAAAGGCAGATACGCAGTATTTT.

This clone appeared once. The gene calls are TRBV5-5 and TRBJ1-3, with D uncertain. The V end lost 4 bases, the J end lost 0 bases, and 11 bases lay between the germline ends. This CDR3 is 15 amino acids long. Germline values: CDR1 SGHKS, CDR2 YYEKEE (reference sequence). In DNA, the CDR3 is TGTGCCAGCAGCGTCCGGGAGACCTCTGGAAACACCATATATTTT. Translating it yields CASSVRETSGNTIYF.